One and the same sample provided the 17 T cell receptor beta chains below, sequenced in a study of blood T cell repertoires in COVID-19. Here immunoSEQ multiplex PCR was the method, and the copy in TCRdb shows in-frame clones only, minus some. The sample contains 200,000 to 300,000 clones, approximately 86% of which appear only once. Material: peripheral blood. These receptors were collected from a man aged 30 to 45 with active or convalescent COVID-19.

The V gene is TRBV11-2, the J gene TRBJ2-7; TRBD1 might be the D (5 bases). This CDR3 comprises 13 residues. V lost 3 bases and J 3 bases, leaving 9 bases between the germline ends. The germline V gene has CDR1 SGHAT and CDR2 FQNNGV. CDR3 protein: CASSLGPLYEQYF. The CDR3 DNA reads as TGTGCCAGCAGCTTGGGGCCCCTCTACGAGCAGTACTTC.

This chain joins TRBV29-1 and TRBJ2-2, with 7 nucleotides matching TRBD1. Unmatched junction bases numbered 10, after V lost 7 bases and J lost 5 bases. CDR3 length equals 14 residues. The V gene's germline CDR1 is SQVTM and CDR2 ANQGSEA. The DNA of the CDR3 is TGCAGCGCTGTGACAGGGTCCCTAACCGGGGAGCTGTTTTTT. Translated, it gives CSAVTGSLTGELFF.

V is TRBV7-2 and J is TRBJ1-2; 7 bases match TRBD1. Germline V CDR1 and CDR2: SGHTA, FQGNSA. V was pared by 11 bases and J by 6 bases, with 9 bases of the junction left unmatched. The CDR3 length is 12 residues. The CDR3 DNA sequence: TGTGCCGCGATCGGAGGGGGCGATGGCTACACCTTC. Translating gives CAAIGGGDGYTF.

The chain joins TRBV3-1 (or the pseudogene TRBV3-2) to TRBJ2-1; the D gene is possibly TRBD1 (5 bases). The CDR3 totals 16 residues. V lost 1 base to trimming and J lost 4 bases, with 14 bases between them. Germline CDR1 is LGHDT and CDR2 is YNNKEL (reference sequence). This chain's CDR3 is CASSQVFQGPYNEQFF. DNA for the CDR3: TGTGCCAGCAGCCAAGTTTTCCAGGGCCCTTACAATGAGCAGTTCTTC.

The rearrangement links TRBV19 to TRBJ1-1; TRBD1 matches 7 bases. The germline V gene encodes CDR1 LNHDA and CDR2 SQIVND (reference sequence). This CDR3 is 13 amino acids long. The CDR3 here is CATRGQMNTEAFF. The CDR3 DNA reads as TGTGCGACCAGGGGACAGATGAACACTGAAGCTTTCTTT.

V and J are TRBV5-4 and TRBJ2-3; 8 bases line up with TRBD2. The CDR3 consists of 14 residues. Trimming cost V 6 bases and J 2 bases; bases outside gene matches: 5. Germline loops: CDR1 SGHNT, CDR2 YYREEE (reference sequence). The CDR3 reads CASTGGGPTDTQYF. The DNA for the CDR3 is TGTGCCAGCACGGGGGGGGGCCCCACAGATACGCAGTATTTT.

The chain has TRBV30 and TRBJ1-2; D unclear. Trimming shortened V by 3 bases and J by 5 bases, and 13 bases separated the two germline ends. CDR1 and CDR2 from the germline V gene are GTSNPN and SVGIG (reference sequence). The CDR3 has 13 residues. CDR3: CAWSAQAEYGYTF. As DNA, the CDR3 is TGTGCCTGGAGCGCCCAGGCTGAATATGGCTACACCTTC.

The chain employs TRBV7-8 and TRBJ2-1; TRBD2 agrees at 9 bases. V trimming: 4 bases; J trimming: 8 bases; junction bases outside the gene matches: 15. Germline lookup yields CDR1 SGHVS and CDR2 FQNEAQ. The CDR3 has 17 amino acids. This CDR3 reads CASSSEASGNSADEQFF. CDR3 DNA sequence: TGTGCCAGCAGCTCCGAGGCTAGCGGGAATTCCGCCGATGAGCAGTTCTTC.

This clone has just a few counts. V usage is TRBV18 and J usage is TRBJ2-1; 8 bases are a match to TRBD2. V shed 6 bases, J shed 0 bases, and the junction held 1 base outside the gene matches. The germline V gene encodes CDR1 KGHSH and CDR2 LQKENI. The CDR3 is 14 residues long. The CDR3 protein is CASSAGGSYNEQFF. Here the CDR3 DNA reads TGTGCCAGCTCCGCGGGGGGCTCCTACAATGAGCAGTTCTTC.

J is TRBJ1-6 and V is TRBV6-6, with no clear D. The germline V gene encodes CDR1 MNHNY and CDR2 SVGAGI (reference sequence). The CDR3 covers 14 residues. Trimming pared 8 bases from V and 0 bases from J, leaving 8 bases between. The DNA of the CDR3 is TGTGCCAGCTTTCAGGACTCCTATAATTCACCCCTCCACTTT. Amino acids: CASFQDSYNSPLHF.

CDR3 bases: TGCGCCAGCAGTGAGAACAGGGGGCGGTCAGTAAACACTGAAGCTTTCTTT. Encoded protein: CASSENRGRSVNTEAFF. V and J are TRBV10-1 and TRBJ1-1; 9 nucleotides align to TRBD1. V shed 2 bases, J shed 2 bases, and the junction held 9 bases outside the gene matches. Germline CDR1 reads WNHNN; CDR2 reads SYGVQD (reference sequence). This CDR3 region has 17 residues.

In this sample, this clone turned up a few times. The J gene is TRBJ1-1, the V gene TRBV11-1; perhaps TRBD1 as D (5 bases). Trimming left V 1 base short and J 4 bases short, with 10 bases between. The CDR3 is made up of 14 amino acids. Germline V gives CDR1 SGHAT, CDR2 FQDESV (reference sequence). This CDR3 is CASSLGFGGTEAFF. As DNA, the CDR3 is TGTGCCAGCAGCTTAGGTTTCGGGGGCACTGAAGCTTTCTTT.

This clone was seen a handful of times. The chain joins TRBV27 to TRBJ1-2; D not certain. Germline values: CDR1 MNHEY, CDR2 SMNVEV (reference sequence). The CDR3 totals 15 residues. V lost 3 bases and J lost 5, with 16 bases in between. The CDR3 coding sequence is TGTGCCAGCAGTTTTATTTCCTCGGGGTTTTATGGCTACACCTTC. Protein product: CASSFISSGFYGYTF.

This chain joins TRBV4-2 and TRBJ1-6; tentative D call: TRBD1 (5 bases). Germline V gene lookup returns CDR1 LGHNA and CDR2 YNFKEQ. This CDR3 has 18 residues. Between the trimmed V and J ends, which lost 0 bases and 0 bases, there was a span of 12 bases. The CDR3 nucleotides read TGTGCCAGCAGCCAAGATCTGGACATGAGCTCCTATAATTCACCCCTCCACTTT. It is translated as CASSQDLDMSSYNSPLHF.

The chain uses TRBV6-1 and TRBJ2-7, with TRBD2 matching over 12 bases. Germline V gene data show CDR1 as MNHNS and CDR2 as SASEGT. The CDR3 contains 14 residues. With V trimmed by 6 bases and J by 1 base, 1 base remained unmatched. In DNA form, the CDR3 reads TGTGCCAGCAGGACTAGCGGGGGATCCTACGAGCAGTACTTC. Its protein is CASRTSGGSYEQYF.

CDR3 loop: CASSNPQGSNEQYF. CDR3 bases: TGCGCCAGCAGTAATCCCCAGGGAAGCAACGAGCAGTACTTC. This chain uses TRBV5-1 with TRBJ2-7, with a tentative D call TRBD1 (5 bases). The length of the CDR3 is 14 residues. Trimming took off 5 bases at V and 5 bases at J, with 17 bases between the two ends. CDR1 and CDR2 (germline): SGHRS, YFSETQ.

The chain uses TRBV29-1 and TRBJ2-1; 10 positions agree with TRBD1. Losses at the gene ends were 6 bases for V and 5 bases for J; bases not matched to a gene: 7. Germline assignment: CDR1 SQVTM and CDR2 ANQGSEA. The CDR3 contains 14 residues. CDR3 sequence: CSVGDRGRDNEQFF. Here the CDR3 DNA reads TGCAGCGTGGGGGACAGGGGACGGGACAATGAGCAGTTCTTC.